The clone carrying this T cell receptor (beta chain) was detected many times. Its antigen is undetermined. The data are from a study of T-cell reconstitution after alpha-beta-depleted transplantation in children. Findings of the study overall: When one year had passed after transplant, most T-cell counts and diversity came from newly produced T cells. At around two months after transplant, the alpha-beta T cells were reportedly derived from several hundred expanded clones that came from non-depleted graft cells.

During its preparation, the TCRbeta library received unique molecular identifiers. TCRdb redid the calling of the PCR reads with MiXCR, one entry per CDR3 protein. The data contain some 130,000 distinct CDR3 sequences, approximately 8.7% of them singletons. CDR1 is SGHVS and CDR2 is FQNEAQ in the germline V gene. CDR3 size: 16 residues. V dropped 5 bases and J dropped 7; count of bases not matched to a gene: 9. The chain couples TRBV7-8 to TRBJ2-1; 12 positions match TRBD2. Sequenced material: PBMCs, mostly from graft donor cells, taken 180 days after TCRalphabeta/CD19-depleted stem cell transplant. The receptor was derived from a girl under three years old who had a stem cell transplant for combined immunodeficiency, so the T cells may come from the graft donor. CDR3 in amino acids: CASSLRLAGDGNEQFF. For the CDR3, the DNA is TGTGCCAGCAGCCTGAGACTAGCGGGAGACGGGAATGAGCAGTTCTTC.